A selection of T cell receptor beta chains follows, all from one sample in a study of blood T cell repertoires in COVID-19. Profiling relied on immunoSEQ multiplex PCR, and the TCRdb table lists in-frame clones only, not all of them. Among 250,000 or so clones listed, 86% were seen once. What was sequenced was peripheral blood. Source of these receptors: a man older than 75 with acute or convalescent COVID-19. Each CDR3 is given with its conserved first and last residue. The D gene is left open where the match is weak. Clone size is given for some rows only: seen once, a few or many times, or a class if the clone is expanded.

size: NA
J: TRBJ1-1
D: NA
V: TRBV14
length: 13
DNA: TGTGCCAGCAGCCAAGTACAGAGCACTGAAGCTTTCTTT
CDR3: CASSQVQSTEAFF

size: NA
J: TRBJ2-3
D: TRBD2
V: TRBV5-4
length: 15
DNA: TGTGCCAGCAGAAAAACTAGCGGGAGTTGGGATACGCAGTATTTT
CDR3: CASRKTSGSWDTQYF

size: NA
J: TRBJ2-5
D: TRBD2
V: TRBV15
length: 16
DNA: TGTGCCACCAGCAGGCCGGGACTAGCGGGCCAAGAGACCCAGTACTTC
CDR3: CATSRPGLAGQETQYF

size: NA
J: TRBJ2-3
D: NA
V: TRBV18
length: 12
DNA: TGTGCCAGCTCACCAGAGACAGATACGCAGTATTTT
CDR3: CASSPETDTQYF

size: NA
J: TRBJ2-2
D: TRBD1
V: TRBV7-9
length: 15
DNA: TGTGCCAGCAGCTTACGTAGGGGGCACACCGGGGAGCTGTTTTTT
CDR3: CASSLRRGHTGELFF

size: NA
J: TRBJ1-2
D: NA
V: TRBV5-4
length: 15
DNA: TGTGCCAGCAGCTTGGCCGGGGGGACTAACTATGGCTACACCTTC
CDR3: CASSLAGGTNYGYTF

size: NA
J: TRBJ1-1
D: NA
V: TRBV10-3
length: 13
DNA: TGTGCCATCAAAGTCGGGGAGGGAACTGAAGCTTTCTTT
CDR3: CAIKVGEGTEAFF

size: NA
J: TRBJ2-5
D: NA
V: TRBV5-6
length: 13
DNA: TGTGCCAGCAGCTCGCCCGGGCAAGAGACCCAGTACTTC
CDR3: CASSSPGQETQYF

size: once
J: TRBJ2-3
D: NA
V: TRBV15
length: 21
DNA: TGTGCCACCAGCAGAGATCCTATCCGGGACAGCCGGCGGGACAGCACAGATACGCAGTATTTT
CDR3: CATSRDPIRDSRRDSTDTQYF

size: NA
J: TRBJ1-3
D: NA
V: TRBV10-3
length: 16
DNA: TGTGCCATCAGTGAAGGACAGCTAACTAGGGGAAACACCATATATTTT
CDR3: CAISEGQLTRGNTIYF

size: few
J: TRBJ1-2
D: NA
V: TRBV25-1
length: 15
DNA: TGTGCCAGCAGTGGCTCACTAGGTAGCTTCTATGGCTACACCTTC
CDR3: CASSGSLGSFYGYTF

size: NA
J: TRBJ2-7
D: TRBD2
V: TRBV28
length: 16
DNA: TGTGCCAGCAGCCAAGGGGCTAGCGGGAGGGAATACGAGCAGTACTTC
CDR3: CASSQGASGREYEQYF

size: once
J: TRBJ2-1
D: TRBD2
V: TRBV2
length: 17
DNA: TGTGCCAGCAGCCGTTTATTAGCGGGAGGTCGAGTCAATGAGCAGTTCTTC
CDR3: CASSRLLAGGRVNEQFF

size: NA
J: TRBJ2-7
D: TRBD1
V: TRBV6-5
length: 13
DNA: TGTGCCACGATTGGGACAGATTCCTACGAGCAGTACTTC
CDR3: CATIGTDSYEQYF